Below are 11 T cell receptor beta chains sequenced from a single sample in a study of blood T cell repertoires in COVID-19 (dated by TCRdb to about 2020). Library preparation was by the immunoSEQ multiplex PCR assay. Not all clones reach the TCRdb copy of this immuneACCESS table, which keeps in-frame sequences only. Checked studies attribute under half of the gap to unresolved V genes and leave the rest unexplained. This sample has around 100,000 clones in its table, and about 88% of those were observed once. Approximately 6.2% of the sample is in the top ten clones. The sample taken for sequencing was peripheral blood. The receptors were sampled from a human donor in a cohort sampled during active COVID-19.

This clone was detected only a few times. The chain is built from TRBV7-9 and TRBJ2-7; tentative D call: TRBD2 (5 bases). Germline CDR1 and CDR2: SEHNR and FQNEAQ (reference sequence). V lost 5 bases and J 0 bases, leaving 11 bases between the germline ends. This CDR3 is built from 14 residues. The CDR3 nucleotides are TGTGCCAGCAGCCCCGAGAGGGTCTCCTACGAGCAGTACTTC. Protein product: CASSPERVSYEQYF.

The genes are TRBV28 and TRBJ1-5; D unresolved. Germline loops: CDR1 MDHEN, CDR2 SYDVKM. Deletions cut 6 bases from V and 3 bases from J, with 12 bases between. The CDR3 runs to 14 residues. In DNA form, the CDR3 reads TGTGCCAGCAGCTTCCCGGGATTCAATCAGCCCCAGCATTTT. As protein: CASSFPGFNQPQHF.

V and J are TRBV10-1 and TRBJ2-7; 7 nucleotides align to TRBD1. The CDR3 totals 15 residues. The junction had 16 bases not matched to a gene; V was cut back by 9 bases and J by 5 bases. CDR1 and CDR2 from the germline V gene are WNHNN and SYGVQD (reference sequence). The DNA of the CDR3 is TGCGCCAGACCGGGTCCGCCCGACAGGGCCAACGAGCAGTACTTC. Protein: CARPGPPDRANEQYF.

The chain recombines TRBV6-6 with TRBJ1-5; 7 bases line up with TRBD1. The CDR3 spans 16 residues. Germline V gives CDR1 MNHNY, CDR2 SVGAGI (reference sequence). J lost 7 bases, V lost 5 bases, and 14 bases had no gene match. CDR3 in amino acids: CASSPGLDRVGQPQHF. CDR3 nucleotide sequence: TGTGCCAGCAGTCCTGGCCTTGACAGGGTAGGACAGCCCCAGCATTTT.

The chain uses TRBV28 and TRBJ2-1; 10 nucleotides match TRBD1. This CDR3 has 15 residues. With 4 bases clipped from V and 4 bases from J, the junction kept 4 bases outside the gene matches. Germline V CDR1 and CDR2: MDHEN, SYDVKM. CDR3 in DNA: TGTGCCAGCAGTTGGGGACAGGGGCTATACAATGAGCAGTTCTTC. Residues: CASSWGQGLYNEQFF.

This clone was picked up one time. The chain has TRBV3-1 (or the pseudogene TRBV3-2) and TRBJ2-1, with 9 bases identical to TRBD2. After removal of 4 bases from V and 15 bases from J, the junction contained 7 bases not matched to a gene. The germline V gene encodes CDR1 LGHDT and CDR2 YNNKEL (reference sequence). The CDR3 is 12 residues long. The CDR3: CASSPPLAGLFF. As DNA, the CDR3 is TGTGCCAGCAGCCCCCCTCTAGCGGGGCTGTTCTTC.

This clone occurred a few times. The chain combines TRBV11-1 with TRBJ1-2, with D unclear. From germline, CDR1 is SGHAT and CDR2 FQDESV (reference sequence). The CDR3 extends over 13 amino acids. V shed 4 bases and J shed 6 bases, with 12 bases lying between them. The CDR3 spells CASSWSFSDGYTF. The CDR3 DNA sequence: TGTGCCAGCAGCTGGTCCTTTTCGGATGGCTACACCTTC.

The genes are TRBV7-9 and TRBJ2-1; 8 bases line up with TRBD1. Trimming cost V 2 bases and J 8 bases; bases outside gene matches: 8. Germline loops: CDR1 SEHNR, CDR2 FQNEAQ (reference sequence). The CDR3 contains 15 residues. The CDR3 sequence: CASSLSRGQVDEQFF. CDR3 DNA: TGTGCCAGCAGCTTATCCAGGGGGCAGGTGGATGAGCAGTTCTTC.

This clone was seen just once. The chain combines TRBV19 with TRBJ1-2; D is possibly TRBD1 (5 bases). This CDR3 is built from 15 residues. V was clipped by 1 base and J by 4 bases, with 13 bases between them. CDR1 and CDR2 (germline): LNHDA, SQIVND (reference sequence). The CDR3 reads CASSIVQGPSYGYTF. CDR3 coding DNA: TGTGCCAGTAGTATAGTCCAGGGTCCCAGCTATGGCTACACCTTC.

This chain links TRBV7-9 with TRBJ2-7; a possible D gene is TRBD1 (5 bases). Trimming removed 3 bases from V and 2 bases from J, with 20 bases in between. Germline-derived CDR1 and CDR2 are SEHNR and FQNEAQ (reference sequence). There are 17 residues in the CDR3. This CDR3 is CASSFNRGRQPTYEQYF. The CDR3 DNA reads as TGTGCCAGCAGCTTTAATCGTGGTCGACAGCCCACCTACGAGCAGTACTTC.

The chain employs TRBV28 and TRBJ1-5; 9 bases are shared with TRBD1. CDR1 MDHEN and CDR2 SYDVKM come from the germline V gene. The CDR3 covers 13 residues. The V gene end was trimmed by 8 bases and the J gene end by 6 bases; junction bases not matched to a gene: 5. CDR3 sequence (DNA): TGTGCCAGCCGGGACAGGGCTGCTCAGCCCCAGCATTTT. It translates to CASRDRAAQPQHF.